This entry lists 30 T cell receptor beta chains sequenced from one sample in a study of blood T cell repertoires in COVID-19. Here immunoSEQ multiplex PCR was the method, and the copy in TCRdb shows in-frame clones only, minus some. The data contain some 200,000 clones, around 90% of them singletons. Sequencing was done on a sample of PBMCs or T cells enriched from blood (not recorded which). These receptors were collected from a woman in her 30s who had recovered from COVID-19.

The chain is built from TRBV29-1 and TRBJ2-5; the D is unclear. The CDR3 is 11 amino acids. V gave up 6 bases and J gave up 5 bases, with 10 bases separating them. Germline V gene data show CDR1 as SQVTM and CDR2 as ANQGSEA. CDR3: CSVRVRETQYF. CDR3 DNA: TGCAGCGTACGGGTCCGGGAGACCCAGTACTTC.

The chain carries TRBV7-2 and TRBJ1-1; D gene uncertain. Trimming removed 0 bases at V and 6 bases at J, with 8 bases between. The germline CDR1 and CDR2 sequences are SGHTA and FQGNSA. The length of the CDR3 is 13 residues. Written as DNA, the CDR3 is TGTGCCAGCAGCTTAGCGGTGGCATCTGAAGCTTTCTTT. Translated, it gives CASSLAVASEAFF.

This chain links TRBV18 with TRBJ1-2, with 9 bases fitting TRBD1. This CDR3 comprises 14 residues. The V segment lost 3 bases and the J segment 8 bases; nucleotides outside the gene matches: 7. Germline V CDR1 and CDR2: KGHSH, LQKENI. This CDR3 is CASSPGQGVWGYTF. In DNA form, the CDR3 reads TGTGCCAGCTCACCGGGACAGGGAGTCTGGGGCTACACCTTC.

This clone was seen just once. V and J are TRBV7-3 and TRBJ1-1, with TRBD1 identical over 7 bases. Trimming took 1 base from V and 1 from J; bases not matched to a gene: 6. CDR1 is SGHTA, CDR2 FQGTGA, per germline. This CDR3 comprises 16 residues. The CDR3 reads CASSLNPGTANTEAFF. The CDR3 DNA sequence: TGTGCCAGCAGCTTAAACCCCGGGACAGCGAACACTGAAGCTTTCTTT.

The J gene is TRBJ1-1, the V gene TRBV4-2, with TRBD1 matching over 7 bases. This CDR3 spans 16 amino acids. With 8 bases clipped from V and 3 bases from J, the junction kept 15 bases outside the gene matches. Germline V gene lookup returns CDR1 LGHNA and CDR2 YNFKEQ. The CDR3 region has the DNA TGTGCCAGCGGGGGTACGACAGGGACTTCTTACACTGAAGCTTTCTTT. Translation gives CASGGTTGTSYTEAFF.

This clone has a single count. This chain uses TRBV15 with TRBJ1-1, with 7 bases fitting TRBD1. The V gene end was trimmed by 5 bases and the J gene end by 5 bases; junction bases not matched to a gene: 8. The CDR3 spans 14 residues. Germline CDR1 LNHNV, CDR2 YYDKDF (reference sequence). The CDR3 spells CATSSGAGGTEAFF. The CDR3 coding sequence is TGTGCCACCAGCTCCGGAGCAGGGGGTACTGAAGCTTTCTTT.

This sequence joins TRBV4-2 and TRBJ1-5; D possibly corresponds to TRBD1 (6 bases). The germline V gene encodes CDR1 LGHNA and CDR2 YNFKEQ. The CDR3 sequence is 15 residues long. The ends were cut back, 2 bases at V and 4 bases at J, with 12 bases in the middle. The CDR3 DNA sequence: TGTGCCAGCAGCCAACCCGGGACACGGAATCAGCCCCAGCATTTT. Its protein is CASSQPGTRNQPQHF.

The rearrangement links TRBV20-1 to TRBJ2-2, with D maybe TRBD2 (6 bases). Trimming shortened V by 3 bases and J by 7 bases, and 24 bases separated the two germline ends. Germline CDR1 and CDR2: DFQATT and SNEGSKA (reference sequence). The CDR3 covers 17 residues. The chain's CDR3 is CSASLRVVGGSGGELFF. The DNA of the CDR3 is TGCAGTGCTAGTCTTCGGGTAGTAGGAGGGAGTGGCGGGGAGCTGTTTTTT.

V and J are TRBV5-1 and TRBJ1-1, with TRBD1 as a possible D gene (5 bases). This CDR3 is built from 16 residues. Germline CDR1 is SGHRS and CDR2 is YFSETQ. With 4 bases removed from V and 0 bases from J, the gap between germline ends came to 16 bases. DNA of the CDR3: TGCGCCAGCAGCGGGGGGTCAACGGCGATGAACACTGAAGCTTTCTTT. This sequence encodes CASSGGSTAMNTEAFF. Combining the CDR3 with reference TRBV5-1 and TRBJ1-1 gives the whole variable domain KAGVTQTPRYLIKTRGQQVTLSCSPISGHRSVSWYQQTPGQGLQFLFEYFSETQRNKGNFPGRFSGRQFSNSRSEMNVSTLELGDSALYLCASSGGSTAMNTEAFFGQGTRLTVV.

CDR3 sequence: CASSQSQGASNQPQHF. CDR3 coding DNA: TGTGCCAGCAGCCAATCGCAGGGGGCATCCAATCAGCCCCAGCATTTT. The V call is TRBV16, the J call TRBJ1-5; 8 positions match TRBD1. This CDR3 spans 16 amino acids. The germline V gene encodes CDR1 KGHSY and CDR2 FQNENV. V gave up 0 bases and J gave up 3 bases; unmatched junction bases: 4.

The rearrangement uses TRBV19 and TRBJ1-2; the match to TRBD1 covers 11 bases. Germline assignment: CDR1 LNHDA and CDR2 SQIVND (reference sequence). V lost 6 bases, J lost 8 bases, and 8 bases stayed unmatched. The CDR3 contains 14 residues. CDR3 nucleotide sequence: TGTGCCAGTAGGGACAGGGGGCTCCTATGGGGCTACACCTTC. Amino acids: CASRDRGLLWGYTF.

The CDR3 bases are TGTGCCAGCAGTTTATCGAGGGGGGGCTCCTACAATGAGCAGTTCTTC. Translating gives CASSLSRGGSYNEQFF. The chain combines TRBV27 with TRBJ2-1; the D gene is possibly TRBD2 (7 bases). CDR1 and CDR2 (germline): MNHEY, SMNVEV (reference sequence). The CDR3 is 16 residues long. V shed 0 bases and J shed 0 bases, with 9 bases lying between them.

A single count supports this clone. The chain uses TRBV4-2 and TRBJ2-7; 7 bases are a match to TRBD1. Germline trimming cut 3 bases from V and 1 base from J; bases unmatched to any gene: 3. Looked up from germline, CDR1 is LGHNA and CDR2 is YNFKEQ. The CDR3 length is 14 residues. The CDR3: CASSQTGLSYEQYF. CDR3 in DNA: TGTGCCAGCAGCCAGACAGGGCTGTCCTACGAGCAGTACTTC.

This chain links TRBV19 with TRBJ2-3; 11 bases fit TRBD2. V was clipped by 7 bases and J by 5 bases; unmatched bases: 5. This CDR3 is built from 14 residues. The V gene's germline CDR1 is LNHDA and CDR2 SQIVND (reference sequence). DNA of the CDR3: TGTGCCAGTAAGACTAGCGGGGCCCGAGATACGCAGTATTTT. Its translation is CASKTSGARDTQYF.

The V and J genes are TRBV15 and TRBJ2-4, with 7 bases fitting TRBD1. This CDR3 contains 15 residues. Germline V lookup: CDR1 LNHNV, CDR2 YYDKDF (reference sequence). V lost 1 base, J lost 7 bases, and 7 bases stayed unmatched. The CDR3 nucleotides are TGTGCCACCAGCAGAGGGGAACAACAGGGGAACATTCAGTACTTC. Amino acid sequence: CATSRGEQQGNIQYF.

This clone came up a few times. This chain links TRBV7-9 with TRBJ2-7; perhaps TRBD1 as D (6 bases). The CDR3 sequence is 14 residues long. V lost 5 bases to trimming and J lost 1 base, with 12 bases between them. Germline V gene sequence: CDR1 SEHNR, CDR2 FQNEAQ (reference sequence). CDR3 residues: CASSPRDKSYEQYF. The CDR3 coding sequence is TGTGCCAGCAGCCCCCGGGACAAGTCCTACGAGCAGTACTTC.

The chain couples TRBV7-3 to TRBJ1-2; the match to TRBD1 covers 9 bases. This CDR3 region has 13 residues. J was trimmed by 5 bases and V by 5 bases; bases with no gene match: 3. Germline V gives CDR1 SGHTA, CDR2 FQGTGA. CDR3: CASSPGQGYGYTF. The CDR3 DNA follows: TGTGCCAGCAGCCCCGGACAGGGGTATGGCTACACCTTC.

The CDR3 nucleotides are TGTGCCAGCAGCCAAGACACAGGGTCCAATGAGCAGTTCTTC. Translating it yields CASSQDTGSNEQFF. The chain is built from TRBV3-1 (or the pseudogene TRBV3-2) and TRBJ2-1, with D perhaps TRBD1 (6 bases). CDR3 length: 14 residues. Germline V gene lookup returns CDR1 LGHDT and CDR2 YNNKEL (reference sequence). The V gene lost 0 bases and the J gene lost 6 bases, with 9 bases spanning the gap.

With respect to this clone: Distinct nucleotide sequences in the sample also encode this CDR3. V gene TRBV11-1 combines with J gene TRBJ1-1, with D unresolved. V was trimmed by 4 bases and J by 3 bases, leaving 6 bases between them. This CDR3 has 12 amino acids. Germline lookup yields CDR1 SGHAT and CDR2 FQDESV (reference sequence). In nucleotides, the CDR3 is TGTGCCAGCAGCTCCCGCGACACTGAAGCTTTCTTT. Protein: CASSSRDTEAFF.

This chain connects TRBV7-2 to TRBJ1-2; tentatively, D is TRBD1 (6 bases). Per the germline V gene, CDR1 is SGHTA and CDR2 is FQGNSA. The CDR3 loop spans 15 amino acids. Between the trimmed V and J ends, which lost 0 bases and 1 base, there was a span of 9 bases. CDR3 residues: CASSLARGFNYGYTF. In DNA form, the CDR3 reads TGTGCCAGCAGCTTAGCCAGGGGATTTAACTATGGCTACACCTTC. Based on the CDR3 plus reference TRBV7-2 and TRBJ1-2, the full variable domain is GAGVSQSPSNKVTEKGKDVELRCDPISGHTALYWYRQSLGQGLEFLIYFQGNSAPDKSGLPSDRFSAERTGGSVSTLTIQRTQQEDSAVYLCASSLARGFNYGYTFGSGTRLTVV.

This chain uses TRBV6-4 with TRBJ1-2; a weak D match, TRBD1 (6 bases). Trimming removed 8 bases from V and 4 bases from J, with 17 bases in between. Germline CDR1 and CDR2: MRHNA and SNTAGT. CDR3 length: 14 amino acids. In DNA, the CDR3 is TGTGCCAGCTCTCCGCGGGGGGCTCCCTATGGCTACACCTTC. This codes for CASSPRGAPYGYTF.

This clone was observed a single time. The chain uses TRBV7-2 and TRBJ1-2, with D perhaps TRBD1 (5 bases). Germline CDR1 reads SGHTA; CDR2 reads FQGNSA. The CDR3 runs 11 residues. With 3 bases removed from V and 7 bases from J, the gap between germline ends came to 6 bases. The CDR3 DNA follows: TGTGCCAGCAGCTTCGACAGTGGCTACACCTTC. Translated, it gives CASSFDSGYTF.

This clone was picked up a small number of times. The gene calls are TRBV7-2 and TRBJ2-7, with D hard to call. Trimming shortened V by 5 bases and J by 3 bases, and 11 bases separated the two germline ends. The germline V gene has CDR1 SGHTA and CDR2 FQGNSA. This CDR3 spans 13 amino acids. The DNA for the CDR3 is TGTGCCAGCAGCGTCCGAGATGGCTACGAGCAGTACTTC. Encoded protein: CASSVRDGYEQYF.

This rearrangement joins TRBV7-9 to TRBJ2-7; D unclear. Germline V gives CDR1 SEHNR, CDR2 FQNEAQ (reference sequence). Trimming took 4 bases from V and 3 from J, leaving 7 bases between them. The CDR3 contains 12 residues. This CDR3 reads CASSSLNYEQYF. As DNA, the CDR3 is TGTGCCAGCAGCTCCCTTAACTACGAGCAGTACTTC.

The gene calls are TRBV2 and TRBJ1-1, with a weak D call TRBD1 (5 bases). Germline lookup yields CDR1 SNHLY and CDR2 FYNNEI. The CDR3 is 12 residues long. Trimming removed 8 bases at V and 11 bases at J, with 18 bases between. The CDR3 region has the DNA TGTGCCAGCCTTCGACAGCTAACACGGGCTTTCTTT. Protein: CASLRQLTRAFF. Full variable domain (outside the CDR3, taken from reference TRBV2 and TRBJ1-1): EPEVTQTPSHQVTQMGQEVILRCVPISNHLYFYWYRQILGQKVEFLVSFYNNEISEKSEIFDDQFSVERPDGSNFTLKIRSTKLEDSAMYFCASLRQLTRAFFGQGTRLTVV.

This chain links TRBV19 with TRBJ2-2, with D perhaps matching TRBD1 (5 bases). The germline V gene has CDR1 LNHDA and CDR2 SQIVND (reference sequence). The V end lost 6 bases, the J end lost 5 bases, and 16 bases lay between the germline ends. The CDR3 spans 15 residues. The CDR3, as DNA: TGTGCCAGTAGCTATGGCAGGGTGAGAACCGGGGAGCTGTTTTTT. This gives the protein CASSYGRVRTGELFF.

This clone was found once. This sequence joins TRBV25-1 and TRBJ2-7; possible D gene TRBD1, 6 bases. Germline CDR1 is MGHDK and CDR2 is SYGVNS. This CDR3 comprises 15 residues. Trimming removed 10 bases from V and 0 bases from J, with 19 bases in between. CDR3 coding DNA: TGTGCCACCACAACAACAGGGACGAGCTCCTACGAGCAGTACTTC. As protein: CATTTTGTSSYEQYF.

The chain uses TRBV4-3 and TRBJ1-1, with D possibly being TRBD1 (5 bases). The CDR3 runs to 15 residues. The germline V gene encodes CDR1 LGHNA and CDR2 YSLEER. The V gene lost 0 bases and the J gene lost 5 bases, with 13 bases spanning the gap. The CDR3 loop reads CASSQDRVGDTEAFF. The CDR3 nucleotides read TGCGCCAGCAGCCAAGATCGGGTAGGGGATACTGAAGCTTTCTTT.

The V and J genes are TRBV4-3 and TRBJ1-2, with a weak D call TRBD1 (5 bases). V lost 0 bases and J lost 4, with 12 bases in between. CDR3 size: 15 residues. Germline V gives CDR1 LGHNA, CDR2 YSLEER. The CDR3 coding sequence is TGCGCCAGCAGCCAAGATATAGCAGGGTCCTATGGCTACACCTTC. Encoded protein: CASSQDIAGSYGYTF.

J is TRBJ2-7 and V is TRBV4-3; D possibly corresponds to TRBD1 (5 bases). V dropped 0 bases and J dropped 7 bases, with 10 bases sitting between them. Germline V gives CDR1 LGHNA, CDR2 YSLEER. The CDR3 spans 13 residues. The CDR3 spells CASSQDLTEEQYF. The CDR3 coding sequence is TGCGCCAGCAGCCAAGATCTGACAGAAGAGCAGTACTTC.